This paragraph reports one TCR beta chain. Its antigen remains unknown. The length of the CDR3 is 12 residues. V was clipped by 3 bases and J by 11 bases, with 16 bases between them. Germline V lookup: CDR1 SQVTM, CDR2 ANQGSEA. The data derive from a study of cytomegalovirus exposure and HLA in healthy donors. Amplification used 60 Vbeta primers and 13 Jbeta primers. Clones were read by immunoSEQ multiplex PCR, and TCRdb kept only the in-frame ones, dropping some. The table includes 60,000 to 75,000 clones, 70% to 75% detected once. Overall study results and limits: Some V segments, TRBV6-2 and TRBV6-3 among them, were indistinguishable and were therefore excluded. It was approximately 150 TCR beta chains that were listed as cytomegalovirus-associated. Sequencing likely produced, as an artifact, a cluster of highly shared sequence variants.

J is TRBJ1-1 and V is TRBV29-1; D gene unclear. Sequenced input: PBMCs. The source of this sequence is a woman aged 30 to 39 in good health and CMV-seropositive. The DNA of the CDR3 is TGCAGCGTTGACCCCCACCGGGAAGGGGCTTTCTTT. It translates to CSVDPHREGAFF.